This T cell receptor (beta chain) was identified during a study of T-cell reconstitution after alpha-beta-depleted transplantation in children. A library of TCRbeta sequences, prepared with unique molecular identifiers, was generated. TCRdb fed the PCR reads into MiXCR, producing one record per CDR3 protein. In the table there are 450,000 to 550,000 distinct CDR3 sequences, approximately 10% of which are singletons. Notes on this clonotype: Its antigen is as yet unknown.

Findings and limits, study-wide: After one year, T-cell counts and TCRbeta diversity mostly came from new T cells.

The CDR3 runs 15 residues. From germline, CDR1 is SGHAT and CDR2 FQNNGV. V trimming: 7 bases; J trimming: 1 base; junction bases outside the gene matches: 9. The receptor comes from a female patient between 2 and 10 years old who had a stem cell transplant for aplastic anemia, so the T cells may come from the graft donor. The chain carries TRBV11-2 and TRBJ2-5, with 7 bases lining up with TRBD2. This sample comprised PBMCs, mostly from graft donor cells, obtained 180 days after TCRalphabeta/CD19-depleted stem cell transplant. The CDR3 protein is CASTGTGGGQETQYF. DNA of the CDR3: TGTGCCAGCACCGGTACCGGCGGGGGCCAAGAGACCCAGTACTTC.